The next 11 T cell receptor beta chains were all read from a single sample in a study of regulatory T cells in long-lasting Graves disease. Regarding time point: newly diagnosed GD, antithyroid drugs for less than 3 months. RNA isolated from PBMCs was used to make the TCR library. Both iRepertoire HTBI primers and Arm-PCR of CDR3 regions were used to build the TCR beta libraries. In TCRdb, the multiplex PCR reads were re-called with MiXCR into one record per CDR3 protein. This table holds hundreds of thousands of distinct CDR3 sequences, around 16% found once. This sample comprised peripheral blood mononuclear cells (PBMCs), obtained at new diagnosis, from a patient treated with antithyroid drugs. The source of these receptors is a female donor with Graves disease.

This clonotype has ten or more counts. Written as DNA, the CDR3 is TGTGCCAGCGGACCGGACAGCGCCGTTGGCGAGCAGTACTTC. The encoded protein is CASGPDSAVGEQYF. The gene calls are TRBV27 and TRBJ2-7, with a possible D match to TRBD1 (6 bases). CDR1 MNHEY and CDR2 SMNVEV come from the germline V gene (reference sequence). V lost 8 bases and J 6 bases, leaving 20 bases between the germline ends. The CDR3 runs 14 residues.

The chain has TRBV7-2 and TRBJ2-7; D may be TRBD2 (7 bases). The CDR3 totals 15 residues. The germline gives CDR1 SGHTA, CDR2 FQGNSA. V was pared by 6 bases and J by 2 bases, with 17 bases between. The CDR3 protein is CASRRRGGTPYEQYF. CDR3 in DNA: TGTGCCAGCAGGAGGAGGGGGGGCACCCCCTACGAGCAGTACTTC.

The table lists this clonotype with many counts. This chain uses TRBV2 with TRBJ1-4; D ambiguous. V lost 4 bases, J lost 5 bases, and 8 bases lay in between. The CDR3 contains 13 residues. From germline, CDR1 is SNHLY and CDR2 FYNNEI. The CDR3 DNA reads as TGTGCCAGCAGTGTGGACGGGAATGAAAAACTGTTTTTT. It translates to CASSVDGNEKLFF.

V gene TRBV28 combines with J gene TRBJ2-1; TRBD2 agrees at 13 bases. After removal of 0 bases from V and 4 bases from J, the junction contained 6 bases not matched to a gene. CDR1 and CDR2 from the germline V gene are MDHEN and SYDVKM. This CDR3 contains 18 residues. The DNA of the CDR3 is TGTGCCAGCAGTTTATGGTCCGGACTAGCGGGGGAATACAATGAGCAGTTCTTC. The encoded protein is CASSLWSGLAGEYNEQFF.

In DNA, the CDR3 is TGCGCCAGCAGCCAAGAGGCGGCGACAGGGGCCTTGAGGAGCAATCAGCCCCAGCATTTT. Protein sequence: CASSQEAATGALRSNQPQHF. The chain uses TRBV4-1 and TRBJ1-5, with 8 bases aligning to TRBD1. The CDR3 loop spans 20 amino acids. V lost 0 bases to trimming and J lost 1 base; unmatched junction nucleotides: 14. CDR1 and CDR2 from the germline V gene are MGHRA and YSYEKL.

J is TRBJ2-2 and V is TRBV7-9, with D maybe TRBD1 (5 bases). In germline, CDR1 is SEHNR, CDR2 FQNEAQ (reference sequence). The CDR3 has 17 amino acids. V dropped 7 bases and J dropped 4 bases, with 22 bases sitting between them. In DNA, the CDR3 is TGTGCCAGCACCACCACTGAAGGGGTTCAGAGCACCGGGGAGCTGTTTTTT. Protein sequence: CASTTTEGVQSTGELFF.

This chain uses TRBV7-9 with TRBJ2-1; 9 bases are a match to TRBD1. Per germline, CDR1 SEHNR and CDR2 FQNEAQ (reference sequence). This CDR3 is 15 amino acids long. Trimming cost V 4 bases and J 8 bases; bases outside gene matches: 9. CDR3 loop: CASSSGGTGFDEQFF. As DNA, the CDR3 is TGTGCCAGCAGCTCCGGGGGGACAGGGTTCGATGAGCAGTTCTTC.

This clonotype was seen a few times. V gene TRBV7-9 combines with J gene TRBJ2-1; 9 positions match TRBD2. The V gene's germline CDR1 is SEHNR and CDR2 FQNEAQ (reference sequence). The ends lost 6 bases at V and 1 base at J; junction bases unmatched: 7. The CDR3 is 16 amino acids. The CDR3 loop reads CASSSPSGNSYNEQFF. In nucleotides, the CDR3 is TGTGCCAGCAGTTCTCCTAGCGGGAATTCCTACAATGAGCAGTTCTTC. Full variable domain (missing parts from reference TRBV7-9 and TRBJ2-1): DTGVSQNPRHKITKRGQNVTFRCDPISEHNRLYWYRQTLGQGPEFLTYFQNEAQLEKSRLLSDRFSAERPKGSFSTLEIQRTEQGDSAMYLCASSSPSGNSYNEQFFGPGTRLTVL.

In its sample, this clonotype was seen many times. Here the CDR3 reads CASSLGVAGGLDEQFF. DNA of the CDR3: TGTGCCAGCAGCTTAGGGGTAGCGGGAGGTCTCGATGAGCAGTTCTTC. The rearrangement uses TRBV7-9 and TRBJ2-1, with 10 bases matching TRBD2. The germline V gene has CDR1 SEHNR and CDR2 FQNEAQ (reference sequence). The V and J ends lost 1 base and 8 bases, in that order; junction bases with no gene match: 8. The CDR3 sequence is 16 residues long.

This clonotype was counted between two and nine times. V usage is TRBV7-9 and J usage is TRBJ1-1, with D uncertain. Per the germline V gene, CDR1 is SEHNR and CDR2 is FQNEAQ (reference sequence). CDR3 length: 11 residues. V was pared by 5 bases and J by 6 bases, with 7 bases between. The CDR3 nucleotides are TGTGCCAGCAGCGTAGGACCTGAAGCTTTCTTT. Translated: CASSVGPEAFF.

This clonotype was observed a few times. This rearrangement joins TRBV24-1 to TRBJ1-2; 7 nucleotides align to TRBD1. Germline V lookup: CDR1 KGHDR, CDR2 SFDVKD. The V gene end was trimmed by 9 bases and the J gene end by 6 bases; junction bases not matched to a gene: 6. The CDR3 runs 12 residues. The CDR3 DNA sequence: TGTGCCACCCGGGACAGCTTGGATGGCTACACCTTC. Protein product: CATRDSLDGYTF.